This T cell receptor (beta chain) was sequenced in a study of a mutant IDH1 vaccine in newly diagnosed glioma. The overall study: It was radiotherapy, temozolomide, or both that patients received previously, with most receiving both. Study observations and caveats: Of the patients, roughly 93% had vaccine-induced immune responses.

Clones were sequenced by immunoSEQ multiplex PCR, and TCRdb holds only the in-frame ones, with some missing. The table includes about 56,000 clones, roughly 80% detected once. A remark on this clone: Antigen unknown.

Time point specified: week 47, end of study. Vaccination used 300 ug of mutant IDH1 20-mer peptide per dose, with topical imiquimod. This specimen was PBMCs, taken from a glioma patient whose treatment included an IDH1 peptide vaccine. This receptor was identified in a woman aged 50 to 65 with glioma.

CDR3 amino acids: CASQIKTGTEAFF. CDR3 in DNA: TGCGCCAGCCAAATTAAGACAGGGACTGAAGCTTTCTTT. The rearrangement links TRBV10-1 to TRBJ1-1, with 7 positions matching TRBD1. There are 13 residues in the CDR3. CDR1 and CDR2 from the germline V gene are WNHNN and SYGVQD (reference sequence). Trimming cost V 8 bases and J 5 bases; bases outside gene matches: 8.